This entry features one T cell receptor beta chain sequence. What it binds is not known. The data were obtained in a study of Ad26.COV2.S vaccination and SARS-CoV-2 variants. CDR3 length: 13 residues. The germline V and J ends were trimmed by 3 bases and 11 bases, with 19 bases remaining between them. Germline V gene lookup returns CDR1 DFQATT and CDR2 SNEGSKA (reference sequence). Study results and caveats: Those who received the vaccine showed greater spike-specific TCR breadth than those given placebo. The study found similar non-spike TCR breadth in vaccine and placebo recipients. The TCR-based breadth and depth measures might underestimate overall T cell responses. Reported post-vaccination CD8+ and CD4+ T cell responses to spike showed substantial breadth.

The repertoire was sequenced with immunoSEQ multiplex PCR; TCRdb's copy has only in-frame clones and lacks some. Of around 350,000 clones in the sample, about 90% were seen once. The sequence was obtained from a human donor who had recovered from COVID-19. The material was peripheral blood, obtained after recovery from COVID-19. The V gene is TRBV20-1, the J gene TRBJ1-2; no reliable D call. The CDR3 DNA sequence: TGCAGTGCTAGTGAAAGGCTCCCGAAGGCGTACACCTTC. Residues: CSASERLPKAYTF.